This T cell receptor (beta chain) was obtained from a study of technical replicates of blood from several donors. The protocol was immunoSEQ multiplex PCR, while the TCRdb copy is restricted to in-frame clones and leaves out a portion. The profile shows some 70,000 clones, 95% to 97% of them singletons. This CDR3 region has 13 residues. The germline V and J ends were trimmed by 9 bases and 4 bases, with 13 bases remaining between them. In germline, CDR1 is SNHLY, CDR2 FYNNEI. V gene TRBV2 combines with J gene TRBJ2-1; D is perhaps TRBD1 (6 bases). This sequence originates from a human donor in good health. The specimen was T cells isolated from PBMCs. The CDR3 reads CASEQRGYNEQFF. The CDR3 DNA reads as TGTGCCAGTGAGCAAAGGGGGTACAATGAGCAGTTCTTC. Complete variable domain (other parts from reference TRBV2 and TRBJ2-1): EPEVTQTPSHQVTQMGQEVILRCVPISNHLYFYWYRQILGQKVEFLVSFYNNEISEKSEIFDDQFSVERPDGSNFTLKIRSTKLEDSAMYFCASEQRGYNEQFFGPGTRLTVL.